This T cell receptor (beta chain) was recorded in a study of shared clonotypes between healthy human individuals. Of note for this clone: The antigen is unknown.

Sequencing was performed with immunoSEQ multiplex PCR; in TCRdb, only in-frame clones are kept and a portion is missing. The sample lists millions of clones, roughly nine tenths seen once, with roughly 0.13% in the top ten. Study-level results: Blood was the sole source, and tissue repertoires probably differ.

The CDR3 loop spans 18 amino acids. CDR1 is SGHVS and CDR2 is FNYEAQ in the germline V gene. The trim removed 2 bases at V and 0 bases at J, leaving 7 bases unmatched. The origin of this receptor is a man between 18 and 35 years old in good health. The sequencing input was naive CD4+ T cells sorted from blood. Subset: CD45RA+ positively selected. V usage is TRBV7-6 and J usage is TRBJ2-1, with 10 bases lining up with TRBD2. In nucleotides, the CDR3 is TGTGCCAGCAGCTTAAAGCTAGCGGGGGTTAGCTCCTACAATGAGCAGTTCTTC. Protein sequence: CASSLKLAGVSSYNEQFF.